This T cell receptor (beta chain) was identified during a study of glioma-infiltrating T cells (dated by TCRdb to 2016 to 2018). A note on the overall study: TCR alpha- and beta-chain repertoires were sequenced from glioma tissue, non-neoplastic brain tissue and matched peripheral blood mononuclear cells. Three low-grade glioma patients, roughly eight primary glioblastoma patients, and three non-glioma patients who contributed non-neoplastic brain tissue made up the paired cohort. To measure divergence between tissue and blood T-cell populations, each tissue-infiltrating repertoire was compared with the peripheral blood repertoire of the same patient.

Remarks on this clonotype: The antigen it binds to is not known. Per-base qualities were not stored, and no clone one base away is much larger.

TCR alpha and beta CDR3 regions were amplified with the iRepertoire nested amplicon-rescue multiplex PCR (arm-PCR) platform from RNA. One-step reverse transcription and amplification used about 95-400 ng of tissue mRNA or PBMC total RNA as input. Following bead purification, Illumina adapters were added by a secondary multiplex PCR, and the libraries were gel-purified between 200 and 400 bp. Libraries carried internal 6-nucleotide barcodes used for demultiplexing. Libraries were sequenced on an Illumina MiSeq with 2x220 or 2x250 nucleotide paired-end reads. For the original study's pipeline: Paired reads were merged with FLASH 1.2.11 and aligned to the GRCh37 human genome with BWA-MEM before extracting TRA and TRB reads. An IMGT-derived reference of cassette sequences and CDR3 motifs, with pseudogenes included, was used for V and J assignment. Reads were translated in three frames, and productive CDR3s were defined as those with a C...FGXG motif and no stop codons. Clonotypes were defined as unique combinations of V-J cassette pair and CDR3 amino acid sequence. Filtering of reads was based on Hamming distance, with the threshold set by the sequence error rate of each sample in mapped regions. TCRdb cleaned the public reads at Q25 with fastp, built clones with MiXCR and kept in-frame beta chains. Rows matching on CDR3 protein sequence are summarized as one entry with the most common DNA and genes. The V and J calls reflect TCRdb's pipeline rather than the authors' work. Here the sample has 90,000 or so distinct CDR3 sequences; approximately 39% occur a single time. Clones ranked in the top ten supply under 40% of the sample.

From its cysteine to its phenylalanine, the CDR3 spans 14 amino acids. The sequence is cut down to CDR3 DNA, 42 bases in frame from base 1. The germline V end is reduced by 5 bases and the J end by 6 bases; junction bases left unmatched: 5. The germline V gene specifies SNHLY as CDR1 and FYNNEI as CDR2. The investigation overall reported the following: VJ-independent divergence between tissue and blood was lower than expected in non-neoplastic patients but higher than expected in all gliomas, particularly low-grade gliomas. Tissue and blood shared very few CDR3 sequences, a result attributed to high CDR3 diversity and limited sampling. The group comparisons were based on small numbers of patients: three non-neoplastic, three low-grade glioma and fewer than ten glioblastoma patients.

The receptor was derived from a human donor with low-grade glioma or glioblastoma, undergoing nonglioma brain surgery, or in good health (not recorded which). The V gene is TRBV2 and the J gene is TRBJ2-1; the junction holds 9 bases that match TRBD1. What was sequenced was glioma tissue, nonneoplastic brain tissue, or PBMCs (not recorded which). CDR3 protein: CASSTGTGFNEQFF. The sequenced DNA is TGTGCCAGCAGTACCGGGACAGGGTTCAATGAGCAGTTCTTC.